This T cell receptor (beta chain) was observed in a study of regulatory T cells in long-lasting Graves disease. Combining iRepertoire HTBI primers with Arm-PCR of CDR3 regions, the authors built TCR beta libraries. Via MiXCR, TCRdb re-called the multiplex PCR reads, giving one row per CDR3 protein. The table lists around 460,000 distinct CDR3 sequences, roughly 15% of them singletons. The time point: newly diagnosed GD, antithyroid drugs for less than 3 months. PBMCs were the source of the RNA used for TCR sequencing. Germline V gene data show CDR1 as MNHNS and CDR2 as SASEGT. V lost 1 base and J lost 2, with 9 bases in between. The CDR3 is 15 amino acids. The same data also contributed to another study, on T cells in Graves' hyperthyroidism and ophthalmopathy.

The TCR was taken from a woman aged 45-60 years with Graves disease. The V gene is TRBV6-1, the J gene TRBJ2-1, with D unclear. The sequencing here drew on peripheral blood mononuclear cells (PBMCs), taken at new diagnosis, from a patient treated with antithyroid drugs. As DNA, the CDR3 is TGTGCCAGCAGTGAAGACTCCCCCGCCTACAATGAGCAGTTCTTC. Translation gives CASSEDSPAYNEQFF.